A selection of T cell receptor beta chains follows, all from one sample in a study of blood T cell repertoires in COVID-19. TCRdb's copy holds only in-frame clones and misses some; the assay was immunoSEQ multiplex PCR. The sample lists 160,000 or so clones; around 84% were seen once. Sample: PBMCs or T cells enriched from blood (not recorded which). The origin of the receptors is a man aged 50-60 years who had recovered from COVID-19. CDR3s include the opening cysteine and the closing phenylalanine or tryptophan. A D gene is named only where the DNA matches it firmly. Clone size appears in some rows only: once, few, many, or a class for an expanded clone.

clone_size j_call d_call v_call cdr3_nt cdr3_aa
NA TRBJ2-1 NA TRBV14 TGTGCCAGCAGCCGAGTGGGGGGGCCTTCCTACAATGAGCAGTTCTTC CASSRVGGPSYNEQFF
NA TRBJ1-1 NA TRBV7-3 TGTGCCAGCAGCTCTTCAGGGTCGGTTGCTGAAGCTTTCTTT CASSSSGSVAEAFF
NA TRBJ2-7 TRBD1 TRBV19 TGTGCCAGTAGTAGGGGACAGGGTACCTACGAGCAGTACTTC CASSRGQGTYEQYF
NA TRBJ2-2 NA TRBV5-1 TGCGCCAGCAGCTTGGACGGGAACTACATCACCGGGGAGCTGTTTTTT CASSLDGNYITGELFF
NA TRBJ2-3 TRBD2 TRBV15 TGTGCCACCAGCCCGGGCGGGGGGGCAACAGATACGCAGTATTTT CATSPGGGATDTQYF
NA TRBJ2-5 TRBD1 TRBV2 TGTGCCAGCAGTGAACAGGGGGTCCGGGAGACCCAGTACTTC CASSEQGVRETQYF
NA TRBJ1-5 NA TRBV11-2 TGTGCCAGCAGCTTAACGGCAGGCAATAGCAATCAGCCCCAGCATTTT CASSLTAGNSNQPQHF
few TRBJ1-1 NA TRBV18 TGTGCCAGCTCACAGGGGGTGGGCAACACTGAAGCTTTCTTT CASSQGVGNTEAFF
NA TRBJ1-4 NA TRBV19 TGTGCCACCACAAAAACTAGTAATGAAAAACTGTTTTTT CATTKTSNEKLFF
few TRBJ1-4 NA TRBV7-9 TGTGCCAGCAGCTCGCGACCCTGGGGGGGCCTTAATGAAAAACTGTTTTTT CASSSRPWGGLNEKLFF
NA TRBJ1-5 NA TRBV21-1 TGTGCCATACCTAGAGGGGGGGCGAGCAATCAGCCCCAGCATTTT CAIPRGGASNQPQHF
few TRBJ2-1 TRBD2 TRBV4-2 TGTGCCAGCAGCCAAGCTAGCGGGGGGTACAATGAGCAGTTCTTC CASSQASGGYNEQFF
once TRBJ1-2 TRBD1 TRBV5-1 TGCGCCAGCAGCCCGCCTGGGACAGAAAAAGGTGGCTACACCTTC CASSPPGTEKGGYTF
NA TRBJ2-7 NA TRBV6-5 TGTGCCAGCAGTTACTCGTCTCTAGCCTACGAGCAGTACTTC CASSYSSLAYEQYF
NA TRBJ2-1 NA TRBV7-2 TGTGCCAGCAGCTTAGTAGGGGACACAGGGGAGCAGTTCTTC CASSLVGDTGEQFF
NA TRBJ1-4 TRBD1 TRBV18 TGTGCCAGCTCCACAAGCAGGGGACAGGAAAAACTGTTTTTT CASSTSRGQEKLFF
once TRBJ2-2 NA TRBV21-1 TGTGCCAGCAGCAAAGCCGGGACAGGAAACACCGGGGAGCTGTTTTTT CASSKAGTGNTGELFF
NA TRBJ1-1 NA TRBV27 TGTGCCAGCAGTTTCCAACCGAGGACAGTAGTGAACACTGAAGCTTTCTTT CASSFQPRTVVNTEAFF
NA TRBJ1-4 TRBD1 TRBV5-1 TGCGCCAGCAGCAGGGACAGGGGTGAAAAACTGTTTTTT CASSRDRGEKLFF
NA TRBJ1-6 NA TRBV7-2 TGTGCCAGCAGCTCGCTTCCGACAGCTGGTAATTCACCCCTCCACTTT CASSSLPTAGNSPLHF
NA TRBJ1-2 NA TRBV6-4 TGTGCCAGCCTCGAAGACAGGACCAATAACTATGGCTACACCTTC CASLEDRTNNYGYTF
once TRBJ1-4 NA TRBV10-2 TGCGCCAGCAGTGAGGACAGTGCAACTAATGAAAAACTGTTTTTT CASSEDSATNEKLFF
NA TRBJ1-2 NA TRBV19 TGTGCCAGTAGTACCCGACAGTTACGAACTAACTATGGCTACACCTTC CASSTRQLRTNYGYTF
NA TRBJ1-6 NA TRBV14 TGTGCCAGCAGCCAAGGCATGAGGAATTCACCCCTCCACTTT CASSQGMRNSPLHF
NA TRBJ1-5 NA TRBV6-5 TGTGCCAGCAGCCGGGACGGGGGAAATCAGCCCCAGCATTTT CASSRDGGNQPQHF
few TRBJ1-2 NA TRBV29-1 TGCAGCACTACTCTGGGGGCGCTTGGCTACACCTTC CSTTLGALGYTF
NA TRBJ2-6 TRBD1 TRBV5-1 TGCGCCAGCATATCAGGGGGCTCTGGGGCCAACGTCCTGACTTTC CASISGGSGANVLTF
NA TRBJ1-6 TRBD1 TRBV5-1 TGCGCCAGCAGCTTAAACCCGACAGGGGCAAATTCACCCCTCCACTTT CASSLNPTGANSPLHF
NA TRBJ2-3 NA TRBV5-1 TGCGCCAGCAGCTTGGTCGCCACGGGGGCAGATACGCAGTATTTT CASSLVATGADTQYF
NA TRBJ1-4 NA TRBV9 TGTGCCAGCAGCGTAGATAGGAATCTAGGAGAAAAACTGTTTTTT CASSVDRNLGEKLFF
NA TRBJ1-3 TRBD1 TRBV5-5 TGTGCCAGCAGCTTGCGACAGGGTAGCGGAAACACCATATATTTT CASSLRQGSGNTIYF
NA TRBJ1-1 NA TRBV4-2 TGTGCCAGCAGCCAAGTAGGGGCGAACACTGAAGCTTTCTTT CASSQVGANTEAFF
NA TRBJ1-6 NA TRBV6-5 TGTGCCAGCAGTTACGCAGATCAGGGGACACCCCTCCACTTT CASSYADQGTPLHF
NA TRBJ1-2 TRBD1 TRBV28 TGTGCCAGCAGTGCCGGGACAGGCTTCATCTATGGCTACACCTTC CASSAGTGFIYGYTF
once TRBJ1-4 TRBD1 TRBV2 TGTGCCAGCAGACAGACAGGGCGGGAAAAACTGTTTTTT CASRQTGREKLFF
NA TRBJ2-2 NA TRBV18 TGTGCCAGCTCACCACCAGGAGGGGAGCACACCGGGGAGCTGTTTTTT CASSPPGGEHTGELFF
NA TRBJ1-2 NA TRBV28 TGTGCCAGCATGAGTGGACAGCGAGAAGGCTACACCTTC CASMSGQREGYTF
NA TRBJ2-3 NA TRBV11-3 TGTGCCAGCAGCCTCGCGGGGACTAGCACAGATACGCAGTATTTT CASSLAGTSTDTQYF
NA TRBJ2-3 TRBD1 TRBV5-1 TGCGCCAGCAGCTTCGACAGGGGACGAGATACGCAGTATTTT CASSFDRGRDTQYF
NA TRBJ1-3 NA TRBV12-3/TRBV12-4 TGTGCCAGCACCATGCGTTCTGGAAACACCATATATTTT CASTMRSGNTIYF
NA TRBJ1-5 NA TRBV2 TGTGCCAGCAGTGAAGGGCAAGGAGGACAGCCCCAGCATTTT CASSEGQGGQPQHF
NA TRBJ1-3 NA TRBV15 TGTGCCACCAGCAGAGATTTGGGGAGCTCTGGAAACACCATATATTTT CATSRDLGSSGNTIYF
NA TRBJ2-3 TRBD2 TRBV10-3 TGTGCCTCCGCTAGCGGGGGGCCAACGGATACGCAGTATTTT CASASGGPTDTQYF
NA TRBJ1-2 NA TRBV2 TGTGCCAGCACTCGGCAGGACTATGGCTACACCTTC CASTRQDYGYTF
NA TRBJ2-2 TRBD2 TRBV6-1 TGTGCCAGCAGTGGGGGACTAGCGGGGGGCACCGGGGAGCTGTTTTTT CASSGGLAGGTGELFF
few TRBJ2-3 TRBD2 TRBV5-6 TGTGCCAGCAGCTTGCCAATAGGCGGGGGAGACACAGATACGCAGTATTTT CASSLPIGGGDTDTQYF
few TRBJ2-2 TRBD2 TRBV5-1 TGCGCCAGCAGTCCGGGACTAGCGGGGGGGCAGGTCACCGGGGAGCTGTTTTTT CASSPGLAGGQVTGELFF
NA TRBJ2-7 TRBD1 TRBV6-1 TGTGCCAGCAGTGATATGACAGGGGGCAAATACGAGCAGTACTTC CASSDMTGGKYEQYF
NA TRBJ1-1 TRBD1 TRBV5-1 TGCGCCAGCAGCTTGGGACAGGGAATGAACACTGAAGCTTTCTTT CASSLGQGMNTEAFF
few TRBJ1-6 NA TRBV6-5 TGTGCCAGCTGTAGACAGCCCTATAATTCACCCCTCCACTTT CASCRQPYNSPLHF
NA TRBJ1-6 NA TRBV28 TGTGCCAGCCACTCCTATAATTCACCCCTCCACTTT CASHSYNSPLHF
NA TRBJ1-5 TRBD1 TRBV6-1 TGTGCCAGCAGTGACCCTCGACAGGGGGCAGATCAGCCCCAGCATTTT CASSDPRQGADQPQHF
NA TRBJ2-5 TRBD1 TRBV7-8 TGTGCCAGCAGCCCATTGACAGGGGAAGAGACCCAGTACTTC CASSPLTGEETQYF
NA TRBJ2-7 TRBD1 TRBV18 TGTGCCAGCTCCCCCGGGACAGGGAGCACCTACGAGCAGTACTTC CASSPGTGSTYEQYF